This entry lists 19 T cell receptor beta chains sequenced from one sample in a study of cytomegalovirus exposure and HLA in healthy donors. PCR employed 60 Vbeta and 13 Jbeta primers. Data came from immunoSEQ multiplex PCR; TCRdb stores just in-frame clones and leaves some out. The sample includes 75,000 to 95,000 clones, roughly 80% of them seen just once. Sequenced input: PBMCs. The receptors originated from a human donor in good health.

This clone was counted once. This sequence joins TRBV2 and TRBJ2-1, with 15 positions matching TRBD2. Germline V lookup: CDR1 SNHLY, CDR2 FYNNEI. V lost 6 bases to trimming and J lost 4 bases; unmatched junction nucleotides: 7. This CDR3 has 17 amino acids. CDR3 DNA sequence: TGTGCCAGCAGCCCAGGACTAGCGGGGGGGATGTACAATGAGCAGTTCTTC. This sequence encodes CASSPGLAGGMYNEQFF.

DNA of the CDR3: TGTGCCATCTCCGGGACAGGGGGGACTGAAGCTTTCTTT. This encodes CAISGTGGTEAFF. This chain links TRBV10-3 with TRBJ1-1, with 11 bases matching TRBD1. The CDR3 sequence is 13 residues long. Germline V gives CDR1 ENHRY, CDR2 SYGVKD. Unmatched junction bases numbered 4, after V lost 8 bases and J lost 5 bases.

The chain employs TRBV19 and TRBJ2-7, with D tentatively TRBD1 (5 bases). The V end lost 5 bases, the J end lost 0 bases, and 8 bases lay between the germline ends. The CDR3 is 13 amino acids. The germline gives CDR1 LNHDA, CDR2 SQIVND (reference sequence). As DNA, the CDR3 is TGTGCCAGTAGTGTAGGGGCCTCCTACGAGCAGTACTTC. This encodes CASSVGASYEQYF.

This chain links TRBV29-1 with TRBJ1-4; tentative D call: TRBD1 (5 bases). CDR1 and CDR2 from the germline V gene are SQVTM and ANQGSEA. V lost 4 bases to trimming and J lost 3 bases, with 15 bases between them. The CDR3 has 15 residues. CDR3 nucleotide sequence: TGCAGCGTTGCAGTACGGGGGGTCCCTAATGAAAAACTGTTTTTT. Translated, it gives CSVAVRGVPNEKLFF.

The count of this clone is one. A read error may account for a junction end that differs from germline. This chain connects TRBV6-5 to TRBJ1-5; D call uncertain. Germline-derived CDR1 and CDR2 are MNHEY and SVGAGI. The CDR3 is 13 amino acids. For the CDR3, the DNA is TGTGCCAGCAGGGGGAGGCGAGATCAGCCCCAGAATTTT. The encoded protein is CASRGRRDQPQNF.

This chain uses TRBV5-1 with TRBJ2-3; 10 nucleotides agree with TRBD2. Unmatched junction bases numbered 4, after V lost 2 bases and J lost 4 bases. The germline V gene has CDR1 SGHRS and CDR2 YFSETQ. The CDR3 runs to 15 residues. The CDR3 loop reads CASSFLAGDPDTQYF. CDR3 coding DNA: TGCGCCAGCAGCTTCCTAGCGGGGGATCCAGATACGCAGTATTTT.

This clone was counted once. The rearrangement joins TRBV19 to TRBJ1-4; 8 bases are a match to TRBD1. Germline V CDR1 and CDR2: LNHDA, SQIVND (reference sequence). The CDR3 is 14 residues long. The trim removed 1 base at V and 5 bases at J, leaving 0 bases unmatched. The CDR3 DNA sequence: TGTGCCAGTAGTATAGGGACAGGGAATGAAAAACTGTTTTTT. This encodes CASSIGTGNEKLFF.

V is TRBV10-3 and J is TRBJ2-1; 9 bases fit TRBD2. With V trimmed by 4 bases and J by 6 bases, 10 bases remained unmatched. The CDR3 contains 16 residues. CDR1 and CDR2 from the germline V gene are ENHRY and SYGVKD. In DNA form, the CDR3 reads TGTGCCATCAGTGGAATCGCGCGGGGGGGACTCAATGAGCAGTTCTTC. Residues: CAISGIARGGLNEQFF.

This sequence joins TRBV29-1 and TRBJ2-1, with D hard to call. Trimming cost V 2 bases and J 12 bases, with 11 bases left between them. Germline V gives CDR1 SQVTM, CDR2 ANQGSEA. The length of the CDR3 is 11 residues. This CDR3 is CSVEYGYGQFF. CDR3 sequence (DNA): TGCAGCGTTGAATATGGTTACGGGCAGTTCTTC.

The chain uses TRBV5-6 and TRBJ1-5; D not resolved. Trimming removed 4 bases from V and 0 bases from J, with 11 bases in between. Germline CDR1 and CDR2: SGHDT and YYEEEE. The CDR3 has 15 residues. The CDR3 loop is CASSPSRYSNQPQHF. CDR3 nucleotide sequence: TGTGCCAGCAGCCCCTCCAGATATAGCAATCAGCCCCAGCATTTT.

The gene calls are TRBV4-3 and TRBJ2-7; 12 nucleotides align to TRBD1. There are 14 residues in the CDR3. V dropped 2 bases and J dropped 6; count of bases not matched to a gene: 2. CDR1 is LGHNA and CDR2 is YSLEER in the germline V gene. The CDR3 sequence: CASSQPGQGAEQYF. In DNA form, the CDR3 reads TGCGCCAGCAGCCAACCGGGACAGGGGGCCGAGCAGTACTTC.

V usage is TRBV11-2 and J usage is TRBJ2-7; TRBD1 might be the D (5 bases). CDR1 is SGHAT and CDR2 is FQNNGV in the germline V gene. Trimming cost V 5 bases and J 0 bases, with 14 bases left between them. This CDR3 spans 15 amino acids. The CDR3 protein is CASSQGAASSYEQYF. The CDR3 nucleotides read TGTGCCAGCAGCCAAGGGGCGGCTAGCTCCTACGAGCAGTACTTC.

V and J are TRBV5-1 and TRBJ2-5, with TRBD2 identical over 9 bases. With 2 bases clipped from V and 5 bases from J, the junction kept 7 bases outside the gene matches. Germline lookup yields CDR1 SGHRS and CDR2 YFSETQ. The CDR3 is 15 amino acids. The CDR3 DNA sequence: TGCGCCAGCAGCTTTAGCGGGGGAGGCCTGGAGACCCAGTACTTC. It codes for CASSFSGGGLETQYF.

The chain employs TRBV18 and TRBJ1-2, with 7 nucleotides matching TRBD1. This CDR3 comprises 13 residues. V dropped 6 bases and J dropped 3; count of bases not matched to a gene: 4. Per the germline V gene, CDR1 is KGHSH and CDR2 is LQKENI. This CDR3 reads CASSSGTDYGYTF. CDR3 sequence (DNA): TGTGCCAGCTCCTCGGGGACAGACTATGGCTACACCTTC. Filled out from reference TRBV18 and TRBJ1-2, the complete variable domain reads NAGVMQNPRHLVRRRGQEARLRCSPMKGHSHVYWYRQLPEEGLKFMVYLQKENIIDESGMPKERFSAEFPKEGPSILRIQQVVRGDSAAYFCASSSGTDYGYTFGSGTRLTVV.

The chain combines TRBV9 with TRBJ2-5; 12 bases align to TRBD2. Germline CDR1 SGDLS, CDR2 YYNGEE. V was pared by 4 bases and J by 2 bases, with 3 bases of the junction left unmatched. The CDR3 consists of 15 residues. As DNA, the CDR3 is TGTGCCAGCAGCCCCGGACTAGCGGGGCAAGAGACCCAGTACTTC. Translated: CASSPGLAGQETQYF. The full variable domain, in which reference TRBV9 and TRBJ2-5 provide the parts outside the CDR3, is DSGVTQTPKHLITATGQRVTLRCSPRSGDLSVYWYQQSLDQGLQFLIQYYNGEERAKGNILERFSAQQFPDLHSELNLSSLELGDSALYFCASSPGLAGQETQYFGPGTRLLVL.

This rearrangement joins TRBV19 to TRBJ1-2; tentatively, D is TRBD1 (6 bases). The CDR3 length is 13 residues. V was clipped by 5 bases and J by 7 bases, with 14 bases between them. The germline V gene has CDR1 LNHDA and CDR2 SQIVND (reference sequence). For the CDR3, the DNA is TGTGCCAGTAGTCCACAGGGATTGTCTGGCTACACCTTC. Its protein is CASSPQGLSGYTF. The full variable domain, completed using reference TRBV19 and TRBJ1-2, is DGGITQSPKYLFRKEGQNVTLSCEQNLNHDAMYWYRQDPGQGLRLIYYSQIVNDFQKGDIAEGYSVSREKKESFPLTVTSAQKNPTAFYLCASSPQGLSGYTFGSGTRLTVV.

The rearrangement uses TRBV6-6 and TRBJ1-4; 10 bases are shared with TRBD1. This CDR3 is built from 14 residues. The V segment lost 6 bases and the J segment 8 bases; nucleotides outside the gene matches: 6. CDR1 is MNHNY, CDR2 SVGAGI, per germline (reference sequence). The CDR3 sequence is CASRRQGAEEKLFF. CDR3 nucleotides: TGTGCCAGCAGGCGACAGGGGGCGGAAGAAAAACTGTTTTTT.

The chain employs TRBV28 and TRBJ1-2; TRBD1 matches 7 bases. V shed 0 bases and J 7 bases; nucleotides not matched to a gene: 8. Germline CDR1 MDHEN, CDR2 SYDVKM. This CDR3 region has 15 residues. This CDR3 reads CASSLWGTAWSGYTF. DNA for the CDR3: TGTGCCAGCAGTTTATGGGGGACAGCCTGGAGTGGCTACACCTTC.

The chain recombines TRBV4-1 with TRBJ2-5; TRBD2 matches at 8 bases. The ends lost 3 bases at V and 5 bases at J; junction bases unmatched: 17. There are 18 residues in the CDR3. Germline CDR1 reads MGHRA; CDR2 reads YSYEKL. DNA for the CDR3: TGCGCCAGCAGCCAGGACCCAGGGTCGGGGGGGCGAAGGGAGACCCAGTACTTC. It specifies CASSQDPGSGGRRETQYF.